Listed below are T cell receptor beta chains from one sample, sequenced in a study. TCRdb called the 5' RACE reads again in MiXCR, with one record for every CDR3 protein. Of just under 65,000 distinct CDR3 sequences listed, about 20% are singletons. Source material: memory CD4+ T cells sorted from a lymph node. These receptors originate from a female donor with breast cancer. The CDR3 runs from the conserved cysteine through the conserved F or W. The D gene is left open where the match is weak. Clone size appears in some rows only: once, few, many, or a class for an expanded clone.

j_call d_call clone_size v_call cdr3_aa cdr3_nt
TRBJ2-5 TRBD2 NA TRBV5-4 CASSPGTSGQETQYF TGTGCCAGCAGCCCTGGGACTAGCGGCCAAGAGACCCAGTACTTC
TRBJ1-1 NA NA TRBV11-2 CASSSGPGTEAFF TGTGCCAGCAGCTCAGGCCCAGGGACTGAAGCTTTCTTT
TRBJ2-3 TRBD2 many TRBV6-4 CASSPGLGATQYF TGTGCCAGCAGCCCGGGACTAGGGGCTACGCAGTATTTT
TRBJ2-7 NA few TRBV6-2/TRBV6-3 CASSSFGQPPYEQYF TGTGCCAGCAGTAGTTTCGGACAGCCCCCCTACGAGCAGTACTTC
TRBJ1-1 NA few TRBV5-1 CASSLAGSLNTEAFF TGCGCCAGCAGCTTGGCCGGCAGCTTGAACACTGAAGCTTTCTTT
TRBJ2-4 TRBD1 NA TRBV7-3 CASSPQGAGIQYF TGTGCCAGCAGCCCGCAGGGGGCTGGCATTCAGTACTTC
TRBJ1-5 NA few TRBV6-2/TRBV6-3 CASSYAVGGGNQPQHF TGTGCCAGCAGTTACGCCGTCGGGGGCGGGAATCAGCCCCAGCATTTT
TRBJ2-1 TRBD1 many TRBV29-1 CSAGQGNEQFF TGCAGCGCCGGACAGGGAAATGAGCAGTTCTTC
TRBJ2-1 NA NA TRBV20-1 CSAGQSGALTYNEQFF TGCAGTGCTGGTCAATCTGGGGCTCTAACCTACAATGAGCAGTTCTTC
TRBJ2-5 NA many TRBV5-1 CASSLLGGHETQYF TGCGCCAGCAGCTTGTTGGGGGGGCACGAGACCCAGTACTTC
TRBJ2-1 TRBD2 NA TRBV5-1 CASSLGRLAEYNEQFF TGCGCCAGCAGCTTGGGTCGCCTAGCGGAATACAATGAGCAGTTCTTC
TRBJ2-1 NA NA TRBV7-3 CASSFPSGRGGDEQFF TGTGCCAGCAGCTTTCCCTCGGGCAGGGGAGGCGATGAGCAGTTCTTC
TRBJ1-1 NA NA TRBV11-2 CASSLDQRGGTTEAFF TGTGCCAGCAGCTTAGACCAGCGGGGGGGGACTACTGAAGCTTTCTTT
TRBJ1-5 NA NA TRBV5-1 CASSLDGTSSNQPQHF TGCGCCAGCAGCTTGGACGGGACATCTAGCAATCAGCCCCAGCATTTT
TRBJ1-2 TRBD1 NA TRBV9 CASTRTGRPSGYTF TGTGCCAGCACCCGGACAGGGAGACCCTCTGGCTACACCTTC
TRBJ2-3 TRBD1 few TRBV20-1 CSARGQGPYDTQYF TGCAGTGCTAGGGGACAGGGCCCCTATGATACGCAGTATTTT
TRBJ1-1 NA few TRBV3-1 CASSNGNTEAFF TGTGCCAGCAGCAATGGGAACACTGAAGCTTTCTTT
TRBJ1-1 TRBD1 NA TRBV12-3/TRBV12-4 CASSGTAYTEAFF TGTGCCAGCAGCGGGACAGCTTACACTGAAGCTTTCTTT
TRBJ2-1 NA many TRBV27 CASSTYNEQFF TGTGCCAGCAGTACATACAATGAGCAGTTCTTC
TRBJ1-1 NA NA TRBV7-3 CASSLTQVQGNTGAFF TGTGCCAGCAGCTTAACTCAAGTCCAGGGGAACACTGGAGCTTTCTTT
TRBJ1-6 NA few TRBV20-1 CSARDARRALNSPLHF TGCAGTGCTAGAGACGCCCGAAGGGCCTTGAATTCACCCCTCCACTTT
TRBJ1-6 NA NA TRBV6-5 CASSYNQGGFSPLYF TGTGCCAGCAGTTACAACCAGGGAGGCTTTTCACCCCTCTACTTT
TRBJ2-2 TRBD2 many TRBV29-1 CSVVGGITGELFF TGCAGCGTTGTGGGGGGGATCACCGGGGAGCTGTTTTTT
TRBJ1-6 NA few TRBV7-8 CASSPQQGFDSPLHF TGTGCCAGCAGCCCCCAACAGGGATTCGATTCACCCCTCCACTTT
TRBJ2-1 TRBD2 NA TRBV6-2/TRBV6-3 CATRLAPYNEQFF TGTGCCACCCGACTAGCGCCCTACAATGAGCAGTTCTTC
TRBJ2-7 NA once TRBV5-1 CASSLRVTAYEQYF TGCGCCAGCAGCCTGAGGGTAACGGCCTACGAGCAGTACTTC
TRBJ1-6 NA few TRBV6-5 CASSFRIRGPLHF TGTGCCAGCAGTTTCCGTATCAGGGGTCCCCTCCACTTT
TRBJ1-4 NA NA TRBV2 CASNPGPRGEKLFF TGTGCCAGCAACCCGGGACCGCGTGGTGAAAAACTGTTTTTT
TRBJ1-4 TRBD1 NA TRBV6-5 CASSSNPGQGGEKPVF TGTGCCAGCAGTTCTAACCCAGGACAGGGAGGTGAAAAACCGGTTTTT
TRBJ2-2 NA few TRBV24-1 CATSAWRTGELFF TGTGCCACCAGCGCGTGGAGAACCGGGGAGCTGTTTTTT
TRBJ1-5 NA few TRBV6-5 CASSYSRGGGQPQHF TGTGCCAGCAGTTACTCGAGGGGAGGGGGACAGCCCCAGCATTTT
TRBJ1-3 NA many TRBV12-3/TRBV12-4 CASRQEGRVNTIYF TGTGCCAGCAGACAAGAGGGAAGGGTGAACACCATATATTTT
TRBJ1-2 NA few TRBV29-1 CSFRDGYYGYTF TGCAGCTTCAGGGACGGGTACTATGGCTACACCTTC
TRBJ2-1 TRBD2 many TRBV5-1 CASSKASGAREQFF TGCGCCAGCAGCAAGGCTAGCGGGGCCAGGGAGCAGTTCTTC
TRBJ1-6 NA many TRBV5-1 CASTTGQVDSPLHF TGCGCCAGCACCACGGGACAAGTCGATTCACCCCTCCACTTT
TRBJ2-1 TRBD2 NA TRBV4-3 CASSHEGLADNEQFF TGCGCCAGCAGCCATGAGGGACTAGCGGACAATGAGCAGTTCTTC
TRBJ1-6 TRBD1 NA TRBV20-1 CSARDYRTGSNSPLHF TGCAGTGCTAGAGATTATAGGACAGGCTCTAATTCACCCCTCCACTTT
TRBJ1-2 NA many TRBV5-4 CASSLAGANYGYTF TGTGCCAGCAGCTTAGCAGGAGCTAACTATGGCTACACCTTC
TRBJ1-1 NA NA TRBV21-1 CASSKKSRERFCTEAFF TGTGCCAGCAGCAAGAAAAGTAGGGAGCGGTTCTGCACTGAAGCTTTCTTT
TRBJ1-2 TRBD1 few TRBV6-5 CASRADRRFSGGGYTF TGTGCCAGCAGGGCGGACAGGAGGTTTTCGGGGGGTGGCTACACCTTC
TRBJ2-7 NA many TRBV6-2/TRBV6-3 CASSYSHSSYEQYF TGTGCCAGCAGTTACTCGCACAGCTCCTACGAGCAGTACTTC
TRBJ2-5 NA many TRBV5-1 CASSFVSGPQETQYF TGCGCCAGCAGCTTTGTAAGCGGCCCCCAAGAGACCCAGTACTTC
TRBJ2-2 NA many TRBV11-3 CASSPQRDAPNTGELFF TGTGCCAGCAGCCCACAGAGGGACGCCCCGAACACCGGGGAGCTGTTTTTT
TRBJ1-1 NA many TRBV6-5 CASSYRNQGTEAFF TGTGCCAGCAGTTACCGAAATCAGGGAACTGAAGCTTTCTTT
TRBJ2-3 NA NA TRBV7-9 CASSGPRVHRADTQYF TGTGCCAGCAGCGGACCTCGGGTCCACAGGGCAGATACGCAGTATTTT
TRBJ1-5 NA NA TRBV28 CASTPPRPGLNQPQHF TGTGCCAGCACCCCGCCCCGGCCAGGCCTAAATCAGCCCCAGCATTTT
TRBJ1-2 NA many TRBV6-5 CASRYGPPGSGYTF TGTGCCAGCAGATATGGGCCCCCGGGGTCGGGCTACACCTTC
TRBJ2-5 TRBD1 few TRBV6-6 CASSYSKGAGETQYF TGTGCCAGCAGTTACTCGAAGGGGGCTGGGGAGACCCAGTACTTC
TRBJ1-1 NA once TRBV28 CASAGADTEAFF TGTGCCAGCGCAGGGGCGGACACTGAAGCTTTCTTT
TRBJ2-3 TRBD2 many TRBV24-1 CATSDLEAGGFGDTQYF TGTGCCACCAGTGATTTGGAAGCGGGGGGATTCGGAGATACGCAGTATTTT
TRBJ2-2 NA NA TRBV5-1 CASSDRVTGELFF TGCGCCAGCAGCGACCGGGTCACCGGGGAGCTGTTTTTT
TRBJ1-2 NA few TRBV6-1 CASSTTDNYGYTF TGTGCCAGCTCGACAACGGATAACTATGGCTACACCTTC
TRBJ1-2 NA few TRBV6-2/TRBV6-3 CASRGNYGYTF TGTGCCAGCAGGGGAAACTATGGCTACACCTTC